This TCR beta chain derives from a study of regulatory T cells in long-lasting Graves disease. Points from the study as a whole: The study found lower TCR diversity in persistent Graves' patients than in newly diagnosed ones.

CDR3-region Arm-PCR and iRepertoire HTBI primers produced the TCR beta libraries. Original analysis: From all samples, identification returned approximately 15 TRBJ and 60 to 80 TRBV segments. TCRdb fed the multiplex PCR reads into MiXCR, producing one record per CDR3 protein. The V and J calls shown here were made by TCRdb, not taken from the authors' results. The data hold 300,000 to 400,000 distinct CDR3 sequences, with more than 15% observed a single time. The time point was: newly diagnosed GD, antithyroid drugs for less than 3 months. Scientists built the TCR library using RNA that was extracted from PBMCs. Notes on this clonotype: The antigen remains undetermined.

The CDR3 is 14 residues long. V was trimmed by 11 bases and J by 6 bases, leaving 20 bases between them. The germline gives CDR1 MNHEY, CDR2 SMNVEV (reference sequence). Sequenced here: peripheral blood mononuclear cells (PBMCs), sampled at new diagnosis, from a patient treated with antithyroid drugs. The sequence was obtained from a female donor with Graves disease. The V and J genes are TRBV27 and TRBJ1-5; perhaps TRBD1 as D (6 bases). The CDR3 here is CAALYRAASQPQHF. Here the CDR3 DNA reads TGTGCCGCCTTGTACAGGGCAGCATCTCAGCCCCAGCATTTT.